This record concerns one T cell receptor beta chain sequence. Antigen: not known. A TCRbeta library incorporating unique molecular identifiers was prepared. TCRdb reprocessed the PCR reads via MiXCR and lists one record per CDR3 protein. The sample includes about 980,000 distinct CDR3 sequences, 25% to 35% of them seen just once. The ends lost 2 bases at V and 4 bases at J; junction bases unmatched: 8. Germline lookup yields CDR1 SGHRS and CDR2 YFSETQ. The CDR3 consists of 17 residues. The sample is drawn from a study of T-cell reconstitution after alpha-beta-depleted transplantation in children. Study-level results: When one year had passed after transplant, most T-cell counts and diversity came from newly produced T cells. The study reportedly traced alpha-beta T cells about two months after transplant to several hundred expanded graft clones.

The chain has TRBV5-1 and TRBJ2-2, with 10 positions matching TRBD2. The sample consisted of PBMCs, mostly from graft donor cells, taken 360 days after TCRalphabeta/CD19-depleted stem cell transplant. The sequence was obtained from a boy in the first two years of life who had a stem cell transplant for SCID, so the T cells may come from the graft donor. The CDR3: CASSFYQTSGFTGELFF. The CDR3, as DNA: TGCGCCAGCAGCTTTTACCAGACTAGCGGGTTCACCGGGGAGCTGTTTTTT.